The T cell receptor (beta chain) under discussion was sequenced for a study of T cell responses to AZD1222 COVID-19 vaccine. Here immunoSEQ multiplex PCR was the method, and the copy in TCRdb shows in-frame clones only, minus some. There are approximately 130,000 clones in the sample; roughly 87% occur only once, and 5% to 7% lies in the top ten. CDR3 size: 14 residues. Germline V CDR1 and CDR2: SGHTA, FQGNSA. V shed 6 bases, J shed 4 bases, and the junction held 5 bases outside the gene matches. The receptor's source is an adult who received the AZD1222 COVID-19 vaccine. The chain combines TRBV7-2 with TRBJ2-5, with 10 bases matching TRBD2. Sequenced here: peripheral blood, sampled 28 days after the second AZD1222 dose. CDR3 coding DNA: TGTGCCAGCAGAGCGGGGGGGCCGGGAGAGACCCAGTACTTC. It is translated as CASRAGGPGETQYF. The full variable domain, in which reference TRBV7-2 and TRBJ2-5 provide the parts outside the CDR3, is GAGVSQSPSNKVTEKGKDVELRCDPISGHTALYWYRQSLGQGLEFLIYFQGNSAPDKSGLPSDRFSAERTGGSVSTLTIQRTQQEDSAVYLCASRAGGPGETQYFGPGTRLLVL.